This paragraph covers one T cell receptor (beta chain) sequence. Its antigen remains unidentified. The sample comes from a study of shared clonotypes between healthy human individuals. Study findings and constraints: It was only blood that was sampled, and tissue repertoires likely differ.

The CDR3 runs 11 residues. V was pared by 5 bases and J by 5 bases, with 9 bases between. Germline CDR1 GTSNPN, CDR2 SVGIG (reference sequence). The method was immunoSEQ multiplex PCR; TCRdb's version includes in-frame clones alone and lacks a portion of them. The sample yields a few million clones, 85% to 95% seen once. The specimen was naive CD4+ T cells from PBMCs. Subset meaning: CD45RA+ positively selected. The receptor was isolated from a man aged 18 to 30 in good health. Some clones in this sample may be carry-over from other donors' samples. The chain links TRBV30 to TRBJ2-5; D is unresolved. The CDR3 loop is CAWDLGETQYF. CDR3 coding DNA: TGTGCCTGGGATCTAGGGGAGACCCAGTACTTC.